The clone carrying this TCR beta chain was observed once. The authors' processing: By means of reference gene primer amplification, nucleated cell counts were estimated. Produced via immunoSEQ multiplex PCR; TCRdb's table is partial and in-frame only. V and J calls and clone size come straight from that table; D and trimming were deduced from the DNA. The sample holds more than 90,000 clones; 87% are singletons and the top ten take 6.5% to 8.5%. The data were obtained in a study of blood T cell repertoires in COVID-19. Study-level background: Some COVID-19 samples were acute and others convalescent; all came from the United States, Italy and Spain. Sources were T cells, B-cell-depleted T cells, or PBMCs; the material itself was cDNA or gDNA.

This CDR3 comprises 14 residues. Germline V gene sequence: CDR1 GTSNPN, CDR2 SVGIG (reference sequence). V trimming: 2 bases; J trimming: 8 bases; junction bases outside the gene matches: 11. The sequence came from a human donor in a cohort sampled during active COVID-19. The J gene is TRBJ1-2, the V gene TRBV30; 7 nucleotides agree with TRBD1. The sample taken for sequencing was peripheral blood. CDR3 DNA: TGTGCCTGGAGTCGGGACAGCGGAAGAGGAGGCTACACCTTC. Its protein product is CAWSRDSGRGGYTF.